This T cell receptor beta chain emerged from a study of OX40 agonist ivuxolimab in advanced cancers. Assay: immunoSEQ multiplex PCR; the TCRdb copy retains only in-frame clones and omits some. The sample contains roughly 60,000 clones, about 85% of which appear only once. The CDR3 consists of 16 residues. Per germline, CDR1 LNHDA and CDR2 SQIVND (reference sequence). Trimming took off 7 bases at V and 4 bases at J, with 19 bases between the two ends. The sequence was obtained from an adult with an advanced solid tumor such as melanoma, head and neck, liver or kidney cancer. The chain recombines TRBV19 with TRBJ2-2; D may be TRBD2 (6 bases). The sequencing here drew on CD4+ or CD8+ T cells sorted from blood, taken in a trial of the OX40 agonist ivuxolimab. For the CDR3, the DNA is TGTGCCAGTAACCGATTAGCGGAGCCGAGCACCGGGGAGCTGTTTTTT. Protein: CASNRLAEPSTGELFF. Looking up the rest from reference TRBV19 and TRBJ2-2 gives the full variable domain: DGGITQSPKYLFRKEGQNVTLSCEQNLNHDAMYWYRQDPGQGLRLIYYSQIVNDFQKGDIAEGYSVSREKKESFPLTVTSAQKNPTAFYLCASNRLAEPSTGELFFGEGSRLTVL.